This TCR beta chain derives from a study of T-cell reconstitution after alpha-beta-depleted transplantation in children. CDR3 size: 12 residues. Trimming left V 8 bases short and J 3 bases short, with 8 bases between. Unique molecular identifiers featured in how the TCRbeta library was prepared. MiXCR was run by TCRdb on the PCR reads, yielding one entry per CDR3 protein. Altogether approximately 300,000 distinct CDR3 sequences are present, more than 9% being singletons, with the ten largest covering 23%. The chain joins TRBV12-3 or TRBV12-4 to TRBJ1-3; D unresolved. Sequencing was performed on peripheral blood, taken 180 days after TCRalphabeta/CD19-depleted stem cell transplant. This sequence originates from a male patient between 2 and 10 years old who had a stem cell transplant for chronic granulomatous disease, so the T cells may come from the graft donor. CDR3 protein: CASGRIGNTIYF. CDR3 DNA sequence: TGTGCCAGCGGGAGGATTGGAAACACCATATATTTT.